This T cell receptor beta chain was captured by sequencing in a study of T cell repertoires in cytomegalovirus infection (dated by TCRdb to the late 2010s). About the full investigation: Because public TCR beta signatures pointed to carriage of CMV infection together with the matching HLA type, the HLA type of each donor mattered for the analysis. Broader findings and caveats from the paper: The ex vivo response was dominated by HLA-C-restricted CMV-specific TCR beta clonotypes, which also provided the single most frequent clonotype in two of eight donors. Cumulative frequency of public TCR beta family members discriminated carriers of CMV infection plus the relevant HLA type in this cohort and an independent 352-donor cohort.

The reads were generated on an Illumina HiSeq 1500. The public reads were reprocessed in TCRdb via fastp at Q25 and MiXCR, keeping in-frame beta chains. Each record represents a unique CDR3 protein, reported with the most common genes and DNA among its rows. For this sample the table gives more than 150,000 distinct CDR3 sequences, of which approximately 19% were detected only once. The ten biggest clones cover under 3.5% of the sample. Here V drops 5 bases and J drops 3 bases, and the junction holds 10 bases not matched to any gene. The CDR1 and CDR2 encoded by the germline V gene are SGHTA and FQGNSA. Counted from cysteine to phenylalanine, this CDR3 has 16 amino acids. Only the CDR3 part of the read is kept: 48 bases, read in frame from the first base. This clonotype was counted at least ten times. The antigen it binds to is not known. No qualities accompany the bases; no much larger clone lies one base away.

The chain uses TRBV7-2 and TRBJ1-3, with 7 bases in between that match TRBD1. This receptor was obtained from a human donor in good health (CMV status not recorded). Some clones in this sample may be carry-over from other donors' samples. Sequenced material: PBMCs. CDR3 reads: CASSAHRGTIGNTIYF. The DNA sequence is TGTGCCAGCAGCGCACACAGGGGCACGATTGGAAACACCATATATTTT.